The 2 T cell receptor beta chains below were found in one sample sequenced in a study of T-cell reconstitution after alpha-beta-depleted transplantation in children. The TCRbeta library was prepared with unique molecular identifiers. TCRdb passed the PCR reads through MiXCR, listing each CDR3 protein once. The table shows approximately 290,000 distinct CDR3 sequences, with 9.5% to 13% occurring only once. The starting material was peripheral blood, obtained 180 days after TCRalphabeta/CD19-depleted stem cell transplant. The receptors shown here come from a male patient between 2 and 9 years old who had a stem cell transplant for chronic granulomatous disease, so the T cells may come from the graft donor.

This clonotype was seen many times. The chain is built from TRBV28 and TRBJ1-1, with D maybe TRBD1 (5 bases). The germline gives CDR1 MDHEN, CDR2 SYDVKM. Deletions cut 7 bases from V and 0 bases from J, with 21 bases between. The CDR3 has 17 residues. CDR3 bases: TGTGCCAGCATCGAAACCGGGAGGGGTGCTATGAACACTGAAGCTTTCTTT. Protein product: CASIETGRGAMNTEAFF.

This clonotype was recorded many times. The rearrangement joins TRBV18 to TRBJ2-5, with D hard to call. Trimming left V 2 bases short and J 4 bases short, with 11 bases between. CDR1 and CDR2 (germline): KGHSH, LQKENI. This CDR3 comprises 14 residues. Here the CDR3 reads CASSPDPVLETQYF. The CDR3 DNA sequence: TGTGCCAGCTCACCAGACCCAGTTCTAGAGACCCAGTACTTC.